These 24 T cell receptor beta chains originate from one sample sequenced in a study of blood T cell repertoires in COVID-19. Method: immunoSEQ multiplex PCR; TCRdb's copy keeps in-frame clones and lacks some. The sample carries roughly 6,100 clones, roughly 80% recorded once. Sequenced input: peripheral blood. The receptors derive from a human donor with active COVID-19. The donor label of this sample is uncertain.

The V call is TRBV7-3, the J call TRBJ2-1; D is ambiguous. The germline V and J ends were trimmed by 3 bases and 8 bases, with 26 bases remaining between them. Germline V gene sequence: CDR1 SGHTA, CDR2 FQGTGA. CDR3 length: 18 residues. The CDR3 here is CASSFSPFSSTFDYEQFF. The CDR3 nucleotides are TGTGCCAGCAGCTTTTCTCCTTTTAGCAGCACCTTTGACTATGAGCAGTTCTTC.

The chain uses TRBV9 and TRBJ2-1, with a weak D call TRBD2 (6 bases). The CDR3 extends over 14 amino acids. CDR1 and CDR2 (germline): SGDLS, YYNGEE. With 1 base removed from V and 1 base from J, the gap between germline ends came to 6 bases. CDR3 in DNA: TGTGCCAGCAGCGTACGGGAGTCCTACAATGAGCAGTTCTTC. Protein: CASSVRESYNEQFF.

The chain has TRBV28 and TRBJ2-3; 10 bases match TRBD2. The CDR3 extends over 16 amino acids. Trimming removed 6 bases from V and 1 base from J; junction bases left unmatched: 7. Germline-derived CDR1 and CDR2 are MDHEN and SYDVKM. CDR3 sequence: CASSSGSGGRTDTQYF. The CDR3 coding sequence is TGTGCCAGCAGCTCCGGTAGCGGGGGGCGCACAGATACGCAGTATTTT.

The rearrangement links TRBV7-9 to TRBJ2-1; a weak D match, TRBD1 (6 bases). The germline V and J ends were trimmed by 5 bases and 5 bases, with 16 bases remaining between them. CDR3 length: 15 residues. The V gene's germline CDR1 is SEHNR and CDR2 FQNEAQ (reference sequence). CDR3 protein: CASSHLGQLDNEQFF. The DNA for the CDR3 is TGTGCCAGCAGCCATCTAGGACAGCTAGACAATGAGCAGTTCTTC.

The V and J genes are TRBV7-3 and TRBJ2-2; 8 nucleotides match TRBD1. Germline lookup yields CDR1 SGHTA and CDR2 FQGTGA. This CDR3 comprises 15 residues. Losses at the gene ends were 6 bases for V and 6 bases for J; bases not matched to a gene: 9. CDR3 coding DNA: TGTGCCAGCAGTCTTACAGGGGGTACGGCCGGGGAGCTGTTTTTT. Residues: CASSLTGGTAGELFF.

The rearrangement links TRBV7-3 to TRBJ2-3; 11 bases line up with TRBD2. The CDR3 loop spans 17 amino acids. CDR1 is SGHTA, CDR2 FQGTGA, per germline. V was clipped by 0 bases and J by 3 bases; unmatched bases: 5. CDR3 region: CASSLTDPSGGTDTQYF. The CDR3 nucleotides are TGTGCCAGCAGCTTAACTGATCCTAGCGGGGGGACAGATACGCAGTATTTT.

J is TRBJ2-3 and V is TRBV25-1; the match to TRBD1 covers 9 bases. The CDR3 length is 18 residues. Trimming removed 5 bases from V and 3 bases from J; junction bases left unmatched: 15. Germline values: CDR1 MGHDK, CDR2 SYGVNS. The CDR3 sequence: CASSTLGDRGFSTDTQYF. CDR3 sequence (DNA): TGTGCCAGCAGTACTCTGGGTGACAGGGGGTTTAGTACAGATACGCAGTATTTT.

This clone was detected only a few times. The J gene is TRBJ2-7, the V gene TRBV10-2, with TRBD2 identical over 12 bases. After removal of 3 bases from V and 0 bases from J, the junction contained 3 bases not matched to a gene. The CDR3 is made up of 16 amino acids. Germline V gene lookup returns CDR1 WSHSY and CDR2 SAAADI. CDR3 amino acids: CASSEGTSGFSYEQYV. CDR3 bases: TGCGCCAGCAGTGAAGGGACTAGCGGGTTCTCCTACGAGCAGTACGTC.

V is TRBV28 and J is TRBJ1-5; D gene uncertain. CDR1 and CDR2 (germline): MDHEN, SYDVKM. V shed 3 bases and J shed 4 bases, with 22 bases lying between them. The CDR3 sequence is 18 residues long. The CDR3: CASSLPVLGYGENQPQHF. DNA of the CDR3: TGTGCCAGCAGTTTGCCGGTCTTGGGGTACGGGGAGAATCAGCCCCAGCATTTT.

The chain combines TRBV30 with TRBJ2-7; 9 bases match TRBD1. This CDR3 spans 14 amino acids. V shed 5 bases and J 3 bases; nucleotides not matched to a gene: 8. CDR1 and CDR2 (germline): GTSNPN, SVGIG (reference sequence). For the CDR3, the DNA is TGTGCCTGGGCTACAGGGGGCAAGATCTACGAGCAGTACTTC. Its protein product is CAWATGGKIYEQYF.

The chain recombines TRBV4-1 with TRBJ1-5; D gene ambiguous. Germline loops: CDR1 MGHRA, CDR2 YSYEKL. Trimming took 2 bases from V and 7 from J, leaving 12 bases between them. CDR3 length: 14 residues. CDR3 residues: CASSQIGSTQPQHF. The CDR3 region has the DNA TGCGCCAGCAGCCAAATCGGGAGCACGCAGCCCCAGCATTTT.

The genes are TRBV2 and TRBJ2-7; D is uncertain. Looked up from germline, CDR1 is SNHLY and CDR2 is FYNNEI. CDR3 size: 12 residues. V lost 4 bases and J 7 bases, leaving 11 bases between the germline ends. CDR3 sequence: CASSVRAPEQYV. DNA of the CDR3: TGTGCCAGCAGTGTCCGAGCGCCGGAGCAGTACGTC.

This clone has just a few counts. The chain has TRBV27 and TRBJ2-7, with 13 bases identical to TRBD2. CDR1 is MNHEY and CDR2 is SMNVEV in the germline V gene (reference sequence). Unmatched junction bases numbered 0, after V lost 2 bases and J lost 5 bases. The length of the CDR3 is 14 residues. The CDR3 DNA is TGTGCCAGCAGTTTAGGGACTAGCGGGGACGAGCAGTACTTC. Its protein product is CASSLGTSGDEQYF.

The chain couples TRBV3-1 (or the pseudogene TRBV3-2) to TRBJ1-1, with TRBD1 identical over 8 bases. V trimming: 4 bases; J trimming: 6 bases; junction bases outside the gene matches: 13. The CDR3 is made up of 16 amino acids. Germline CDR1 LGHDT, CDR2 YNNKEL (reference sequence). The CDR3 DNA reads as TGTGCCAGCAGCCCCCGTGGGCAGGGGGCCTTCGCTGAAGCTTTCTTT. Translating gives CASSPRGQGAFAEAFF.

This rearrangement joins TRBV2 to TRBJ2-3; possible D gene TRBD2, 6 bases. The CDR3 spans 13 residues. V lost 8 bases, J lost 1 base, and 10 bases lay in between. Per the germline V gene, CDR1 is SNHLY and CDR2 is FYNNEI. CDR3 loop: CASAGLGTDTQYF. The CDR3 coding sequence is TGTGCCAGCGCGGGGCTAGGCACAGATACGCAGTATTTT.

The rearrangement links TRBV30 to TRBJ2-5, with TRBD1 as a possible D gene (5 bases). Germline V gene sequence: CDR1 GTSNPN, CDR2 SVGIG (reference sequence). V shed 1 base and J shed 1 base, with 13 bases lying between them. The CDR3 has 15 amino acids. CDR3 in amino acids: CAWSDKGLSQETQYF. CDR3 DNA: TGTGCCTGGAGTGACAAGGGGCTAAGCCAAGAGACCCAGTACTTC. The whole variable domain, filled in from reference TRBV30 and TRBJ2-5, reads SQTIHQWPATLVQPVGSPLSLECTVEGTSNPNLYWYRQAAGRGLQLLFYSVGIGQISSEVPQNLSASRPQDRQFILSSKKLLLSDSGFYLCAWSDKGLSQETQYFGPGTRLLVL.

This chain joins TRBV18 and TRBJ2-7; tentative D call: TRBD2 (6 bases). The germline CDR1 and CDR2 sequences are KGHSH and LQKENI. The CDR3 length is 14 residues. The V end lost 1 base, the J end lost 2 bases, and 9 bases lay between the germline ends. The CDR3 reads CASSPRREAYEQYF. The CDR3 nucleotides read TGTGCCAGCTCACCACGGAGGGAGGCCTACGAGCAGTACTTC.

This chain links TRBV11-2 with TRBJ1-6; a weak D match, TRBD1 (5 bases). In germline, CDR1 is SGHAT, CDR2 FQNNGV. Trimming pared 3 bases from V and 5 bases from J, leaving 11 bases between. CDR3 length: 15 amino acids. This chain's CDR3 is CASSLGGVHNSPLHF. The CDR3 DNA reads as TGTGCCAGCAGCTTGGGGGGGGTACATAATTCACCCCTCCACTTT.

For the CDR3, the DNA is TGTGCCAGCAGCGTAGTGGAGGGACAGGGAGGTACTGAAGCTTTCTTT. It codes for CASSVVEGQGGTEAFF. The rearrangement uses TRBV9 and TRBJ1-1; 9 bases line up with TRBD1. The CDR3 consists of 16 residues. Trimming took 0 bases from V and 5 from J; bases not matched to a gene: 8. The germline V gene has CDR1 SGDLS and CDR2 YYNGEE.

The chain links TRBV4-3 to TRBJ2-1, with D uncertain. V was shortened by 0 bases and J by 9 bases, with 9 bases between the two germline ends. CDR3 length: 13 residues. Germline CDR1 and CDR2: LGHNA and YSLEER. The CDR3 region is CASSQDRSTEQFF. The CDR3 DNA reads as TGCGCCAGCAGCCAAGATCGAAGCACTGAGCAGTTCTTC.

V gene TRBV10-3 combines with J gene TRBJ2-5, with D possibly being TRBD2 (7 bases). There are 15 residues in the CDR3. Germline loops: CDR1 ENHRY, CDR2 SYGVKD. V lost 4 bases, J lost 5 bases, and 17 bases lay in between. CDR3 sequence (DNA): TGTGCCATCAGTGCCAAAGGGGGGGTTGGGGAGACCCAGTACTTC. Protein sequence: CAISAKGGVGETQYF.

This clone showed up just a few times. The chain combines TRBV7-8 with TRBJ1-5; D perhaps matches TRBD1 (6 bases). V dropped 2 bases and J dropped 8 bases, with 13 bases sitting between them. The CDR3 totals 14 residues. Germline V gene sequence: CDR1 SGHVS, CDR2 FQNEAQ. DNA for the CDR3: TGTGCCAGCAGCTTATTGGGGGGGCGGGAGCCCCAGCATTTT. It specifies CASSLLGGREPQHF.

The chain combines TRBV27 with TRBJ1-5; 12 nucleotides line up with TRBD1. V gave up 5 bases and J gave up 3 bases; unmatched junction bases: 5. CDR3 size: 16 residues. Per the germline V gene, CDR1 is MNHEY and CDR2 is SMNVEV (reference sequence). This CDR3 is CASSVGQGASNQPQHF. The CDR3 DNA reads TGTGCCAGCAGTGTGGGACAGGGGGCCTCCAATCAGCCCCAGCATTTT.

The chain uses TRBV29-1 and TRBJ2-3; 9 bases align to TRBD1. The CDR3 sequence is 13 residues long. Germline assignment: CDR1 SQVTM and CDR2 ANQGSEA. The V and J ends lost 4 bases and 7 bases, in that order; junction bases with no gene match: 6. The CDR3, as DNA: TGCAGCGTTGTACAGGGGGCCTGGAATACGCAGTATTTT. Translating gives CSVVQGAWNTQYF.